This passage covers 27 T cell receptor beta chains from one sample sequenced in a study of blood T cell repertoires in COVID-19. Clones were sequenced by immunoSEQ multiplex PCR, and TCRdb holds only the in-frame ones, with some missing. This table has around 150,000 clones, roughly 90% appearing once. Sequenced: peripheral blood. The receptors originated from a man aged 50-59 years with active or convalescent COVID-19.

The CDR3 is CAWKDITEAFF. The CDR3 coding sequence is TGTGCCTGGAAAGACATAACTGAAGCTTTCTTT. The chain uses TRBV30 and TRBJ1-1, with unresolved D. CDR1 and CDR2 from the germline V gene are GTSNPN and SVGIG (reference sequence). The CDR3 sequence is 11 residues long. Trimming cost V 4 bases and J 5 bases, with 8 bases left between them.

The chain links TRBV19 to TRBJ1-5; TRBD1 might be the D (5 bases). This CDR3 spans 15 amino acids. Germline CDR1 is LNHDA and CDR2 is SQIVND (reference sequence). Trimming shortened V by 5 bases and J by 4 bases, and 15 bases separated the two germline ends. The DNA for the CDR3 is TGTGCCAGTAGTGAGGCAGGGCCGGCTAATCAGCCCCAGCATTTT. As protein: CASSEAGPANQPQHF. Full variable domain (remainder filled in from reference TRBV19 and TRBJ1-5): DGGITQSPKYLFRKEGQNVTLSCEQNLNHDAMYWYRQDPGQGLRLIYYSQIVNDFQKGDIAEGYSVSREKKESFPLTVTSAQKNPTAFYLCASSEAGPANQPQHFGDGTRLSIL.

This clone was recorded only once. V usage is TRBV29-1 and J usage is TRBJ1-2; TRBD1 matches 8 bases. The V gene's germline CDR1 is SQVTM and CDR2 ANQGSEA. V trimming: 6 bases; J trimming: 7 bases; junction bases outside the gene matches: 7. This CDR3 has 12 residues. CDR3: CSVDREMSGYTF. The CDR3 region has the DNA TGCAGCGTGGACAGGGAAATGTCTGGCTACACCTTC.

The chain couples TRBV7-3 to TRBJ2-1; D is unresolved. Trimming took 5 bases from V and 7 from J, leaving 9 bases between them. CDR3 size: 12 residues. In germline, CDR1 is SGHTA, CDR2 FQGTGA. CDR3 region: CASSPPQNEQFF. In DNA, the CDR3 is TGTGCCAGCAGCCCACCCCAGAATGAGCAGTTCTTC. Variable domain in full (rest from reference TRBV7-3 and TRBJ2-1): GAGVSQTPSNKVTEKGKYVELRCDPISGHTALYWYRQSLGQGPEFLIYFQGTGAADDSGLPNDRFFAVRPEGSVSTLKIQRTERGDSAVYLCASSPPQNEQFFGPGTRLTVL.

The rearrangement uses TRBV28 and TRBJ1-5; no clear D gene. Trimming removed 2 bases from V and 5 bases from J, with 4 bases in between. Looked up from germline, CDR1 is MDHEN and CDR2 is SYDVKM. This CDR3 region has 12 residues. The CDR3 nucleotides are TGTGCCAGCAGTTTACTCGATCAGCCCCAGCATTTT. Translation: CASSLLDQPQHF. The complete variable domain, with remaining parts taken from reference TRBV28 and TRBJ1-5, reads DVKVTQSSRYLVKRTGEKVFLECVQDMDHENMFWYRQDPGLGLRLIYFSYDVKMKEKGDIPEGYSVSREKKERFSLILESASTNQTSMYLCASSLLDQPQHFGDGTRLSIL.

This chain uses TRBV11-2 with TRBJ2-2; D might be TRBD2 (6 bases). The germline CDR1 and CDR2 sequences are SGHAT and FQNNGV. Trimming removed 5 bases at V and 2 bases at J, with 12 bases between. This CDR3 comprises 15 residues. CDR3 sequence: CASSPRTINTGELFF. The CDR3 DNA reads TGTGCCAGCAGCCCACGGACTATTAACACCGGGGAGCTGTTTTTT.

This clone was observed once. V gene TRBV5-1 combines with J gene TRBJ2-7; 10 positions match TRBD2. V trimming: 1 base; J trimming: 6 bases; junction bases outside the gene matches: 19. The CDR3 totals 19 residues. Germline V gene sequence: CDR1 SGHRS, CDR2 YFSETQ. The CDR3, as DNA: TGCGCCAGCAGCTTGAATCGACGCGCTAGCGGGAGTTTTACTAGCGAGCAGTACTTC. Its translation: CASSLNRRASGSFTSEQYF.

The chain has TRBV28 and TRBJ2-5; D not resolved. V was shortened by 2 bases and J by 2 bases, with 9 bases between the two germline ends. The CDR3 is made up of 14 amino acids. From germline, CDR1 is MDHEN and CDR2 SYDVKM. CDR3 residues: CASSLLAAQETQYF. In DNA form, the CDR3 reads TGTGCCAGCAGTTTACTGGCGGCACAAGAGACCCAGTACTTC.

The rearrangement joins TRBV11-1 to TRBJ1-1; 10 nucleotides match TRBD1. V shed 6 bases, J shed 2 bases, and the junction held 6 bases outside the gene matches. The CDR3 is 15 residues long. The V gene's germline CDR1 is SGHAT and CDR2 FQDESV (reference sequence). The CDR3 DNA sequence: TGTGCCAGCAGGCCCCGACAGGGGGCAAACACTGAAGCTTTCTTT. This sequence encodes CASRPRQGANTEAFF.

The rearrangement links TRBV6-6 to TRBJ2-5; 10 bases match TRBD2. CDR3 length equals 15 residues. Trimming took 1 base from V and 4 from J; bases not matched to a gene: 3. CDR1 is MNHNY and CDR2 is SVGAGI in the germline V gene (reference sequence). For the CDR3, the DNA is TGTGCCAGCAGTTACTTTAGCGGGAGGTCAGAGACCCAGTACTTC. Its translation is CASSYFSGRSETQYF.

This sequence joins TRBV7-2 and TRBJ1-6, with 8 bases fitting TRBD1. Losses at the gene ends were 3 bases for V and 8 bases for J; bases not matched to a gene: 9. This CDR3 comprises 16 residues. Germline V gene data show CDR1 as SGHTA and CDR2 as FQGNSA. The CDR3 protein is CASSFYQGARDSPLHF. CDR3 nucleotide sequence: TGTGCCAGCAGCTTCTATCAGGGGGCTAGGGATTCACCCCTCCACTTT.

This chain links TRBV7-3 with TRBJ2-2; TRBD2 matches at 7 bases. Germline V gives CDR1 SGHTA, CDR2 FQGTGA. Trimming at V came to 5 bases and at J to 1 base, leaving 7 bases not matched to a gene. This CDR3 has 16 residues. The CDR3, as DNA: TGTGCCAGCAGCCGGCGGGAGCGGGTGAACACCGGGGAGCTGTTTTTT. This encodes CASSRRERVNTGELFF.

This clone was seen more than once but under ten times. The rearrangement links TRBV7-9 to TRBJ1-5; D remains unclear. The CDR3 contains 12 residues. V shed 4 bases and J shed 8 bases, with 9 bases lying between them. Germline CDR1 and CDR2: SEHNR and FQNEAQ (reference sequence). The CDR3 bases are TGTGCCAGCAGCTCATGGTCAGAGCCCCAGCATTTT. Translating gives CASSSWSEPQHF.

This clone was counted only a few times. The gene calls are TRBV28 and TRBJ1-5; maybe TRBD1 (6 bases). The CDR3 totals 18 residues. V was shortened by 5 bases and J by 5 bases, with 25 bases between the two germline ends. Germline CDR1 MDHEN, CDR2 SYDVKM. In DNA form, the CDR3 reads TGTGCCAGCAGTCGCTCTACAGGGTTAGGATCGATTGATCAGCCCCAGCATTTT. It specifies CASSRSTGLGSIDQPQHF.

The chain combines TRBV24-1 with TRBJ2-1; possible D gene TRBD2, 5 bases. Germline V lookup: CDR1 KGHDR, CDR2 SFDVKD. Deletions cut 0 bases from V and 6 bases from J, with 11 bases between. This CDR3 is 15 amino acids long. The CDR3 loop is CATSDLGLSLNEQFF. In nucleotides, the CDR3 is TGTGCCACCAGTGATTTGGGACTTTCCCTCAATGAGCAGTTCTTC.

The chain uses TRBV6-2 or TRBV6-3 and TRBJ2-7; no clear D. This CDR3 spans 14 amino acids. Germline V gene sequence: CDR1 MNHEY, CDR2 SVGEGT. V was shortened by 6 bases and J by 2 bases, with 14 bases between the two germline ends. The chain's CDR3 is CASSFKGRTYEQYF. CDR3 nucleotide sequence: TGTGCCAGCAGCTTCAAAGGCAGGACCTACGAGCAGTACTTC.

The V and J genes are TRBV14 and TRBJ1-3; D is unclear. The CDR3 runs to 14 residues. V was shortened by 5 bases and J by 0 bases, with 8 bases between the two germline ends. Germline V gene sequence: CDR1 SGHDN, CDR2 FVKESK. CDR3 bases: TGTGCCAGCAGCTTCAGCGGCTCTGGAAACACCATATATTTT. The encoded protein is CASSFSGSGNTIYF.

This clone occurred a few times. The chain uses TRBV12-3 or TRBV12-4 and TRBJ1-6, with D unresolved. Trimming took off 5 bases at V and 8 bases at J, with 10 bases between the two ends. The CDR3 covers 13 residues. The CDR3: CASSPGGHSPLHF. CDR3 DNA: TGTGCCAGCAGTCCCGGCGGGCATTCACCCCTCCACTTT.

V is TRBV24-1 and J is TRBJ2-5, with a weak D call TRBD1 (5 bases). V lost 8 bases, J lost 1 base, and 7 bases lay in between. The V gene's germline CDR1 is KGHDR and CDR2 SFDVKD. This CDR3 region has 12 residues. The DNA of the CDR3 is TGTGCCACCAAGGACACCCAAGAGACCCAGTACTTC. Protein product: CATKDTQETQYF.

This clone was counted between two and nine times. The V and J genes are TRBV6-5 and TRBJ1-6; possibly TRBD1 for D (6 bases). V gave up 7 bases and J gave up 7 bases, with 11 bases separating them. CDR3 length: 13 amino acids. Per the germline V gene, CDR1 is MNHEY and CDR2 is SVGAGI. The CDR3 coding sequence is TGTGCCAGCAAATCAGGGGACAATTCACCCCTCCACTTT. Protein sequence: CASKSGDNSPLHF.

The CDR3 DNA reads TGTGCCAGCAGTTTACTGCAGGGGGCGTCCTCTCATGATTATGGCTACACCTTC. Encoded protein: CASSLLQGASSHDYGYTF. The gene calls are TRBV28 and TRBJ1-2, with 8 bases that match TRBD1. The CDR3 runs 18 residues. With V trimmed by 2 bases and J by 5 bases, 16 bases remained unmatched. Germline CDR1 reads MDHEN; CDR2 reads SYDVKM.

The table lists this clone with a count of one. This chain joins TRBV9 and TRBJ2-3; 15 nucleotides line up with TRBD2. This CDR3 contains 17 residues. Trimming removed 4 bases from V and 4 bases from J; junction bases left unmatched: 7. CDR1 and CDR2 (germline): SGDLS, YYNGEE. The CDR3: CASSPWTSGRGADTQYF. The CDR3 DNA reads TGTGCCAGCAGCCCTTGGACTAGCGGGAGGGGGGCAGATACGCAGTATTTT.

CDR3 loop: CASSSLTEAFF. DNA for the CDR3: TGTGCCAGCAGCTCCCTCACTGAAGCTTTCTTT. The chain is built from TRBV5-5 and TRBJ1-1; unclear D gene. This CDR3 contains 11 residues. The germline V and J ends were trimmed by 3 bases and 4 bases, with 4 bases remaining between them. In germline, CDR1 is SGHKS, CDR2 YYEKEE (reference sequence).

The V and J genes are TRBV20-1 and TRBJ2-7; 13 nucleotides agree with TRBD2. From germline, CDR1 is DFQATT and CDR2 SNEGSKA (reference sequence). The CDR3 runs to 11 residues. DNA of the CDR3: TGCACTGGACTAGCGGGAGAAGAGCAGTACTTC. Translated, it gives CTGLAGEEQYF.

The chain links TRBV7-2 to TRBJ2-7, with TRBD2 matching over 10 bases. V gave up 6 bases and J gave up 6 bases; unmatched junction bases: 5. Germline values: CDR1 SGHTA, CDR2 FQGNSA. The CDR3 runs 13 residues. The CDR3 is CASRLAGYSEQYF. In DNA form, the CDR3 reads TGTGCCAGCAGACTAGCGGGATATAGCGAGCAGTACTTC.

This clone has a single count. The rearrangement joins TRBV27 to TRBJ1-2; 8 bases line up with TRBD1. The CDR3 is 12 residues long. From germline, CDR1 is MNHEY and CDR2 SMNVEV (reference sequence). Unmatched junction bases numbered 2, after V lost 5 bases and J lost 6 bases. The CDR3 DNA follows: TGTGCCAGCAGTACAGGGGGAAATGGCTACACCTTC. Its protein product is CASSTGGNGYTF.

V usage is TRBV19 and J usage is TRBJ1-4, with D tentatively TRBD1 (5 bases). The CDR3 runs to 15 residues. The germline CDR1 and CDR2 sequences are LNHDA and SQIVND (reference sequence). Trimming removed 7 bases at V and 4 bases at J, with 16 bases between. In nucleotides, the CDR3 is TGTGCCAGTACCTCGGCCGGGGGGATTAATGAAAAACTGTTTTTT. It specifies CASTSAGGINEKLFF.